Shown below are 28 T cell receptor beta chains from a single sample sequenced in a study of early T cells in non-severe SARS-CoV-2 infection. MiXCR, run by TCRdb on the 5' RACE reads, gives a single entry per CDR3 protein. The data show around 35,000 distinct CDR3 sequences, 5% to 6.5% seen once. The sequenced sample was whole blood. The receptors stem from an adult who was a healthcare worker with PCR-confirmed SARS-CoV-2 infection or an uninfected control (not recorded which).

The chain joins TRBV7-3 to TRBJ2-1; 7 bases match TRBD2. V shed 5 bases, J shed 6 bases, and the junction held 16 bases outside the gene matches. There are 17 residues in the CDR3. In germline, CDR1 is SGHTA, CDR2 FQGTGA. The CDR3 region is CASSPFDLAGGPNEQFF. DNA for the CDR3: TGTGCCAGCAGCCCATTTGATTTAGCGGGTGGTCCCAATGAGCAGTTCTTC.

This clonotype has a count of ten or more. CDR3 sequence reads: CSVEMGNTDTQYF. The CDR3 DNA is TGCAGCGTTGAAATGGGGAACACAGATACGCAGTATTTT. The chain has TRBV29-1 and TRBJ2-3; D is ambiguous. The CDR3 length is 13 residues. The ends were cut back, 2 bases at V and 2 bases at J, with 8 bases in the middle. CDR1 and CDR2 from the germline V gene are SQVTM and ANQGSEA.

This clonotype was seen at least ten times. This chain uses TRBV3-1 with TRBJ1-4; D unresolved. The V and J ends lost 0 bases and 5 bases respectively, with 10 bases between them. This CDR3 is 15 amino acids long. CDR1 LGHDT and CDR2 YNNKEL come from the germline V gene (reference sequence). The CDR3 is CASSQEGYSNEKLFF. The DNA of the CDR3 is TGTGCCAGCAGCCAAGAGGGATATTCCAATGAAAAACTGTTTTTT.

In its sample, this clonotype was seen many times. The chain uses TRBV6-5 and TRBJ2-1, with TRBD2 identical over 10 bases. The length of the CDR3 is 18 residues. The V and J ends lost 0 bases and 2 bases, in that order; junction bases with no gene match: 7. Germline V CDR1 and CDR2: MNHEY, SVGAGI. The CDR3 nucleotides are TGTGCCAGCAGTTACTCGATTCTAGCGGGGGCGACCTACAATGAGCAGTTCTTC. Residues: CASSYSILAGATYNEQFF.

This clonotype was recorded many times. This rearrangement joins TRBV12-3 or TRBV12-4 to TRBJ2-2; 10 nucleotides agree with TRBD2. V shed 5 bases and J 5 bases; nucleotides not matched to a gene: 11. This CDR3 is built from 17 residues. The CDR3 region has the DNA TGTGCCAGCAGTAACCCGAGGCTAGCGGGAGTTACCGGGGAGCTGTTTTTT. Protein sequence: CASSNPRLAGVTGELFF.

The table lists this clonotype with many counts. The chain uses TRBV20-1 and TRBJ1-4, with D uncertain. Trimming removed 6 bases from V and 5 bases from J, with 16 bases in between. The germline gives CDR1 DFQATT, CDR2 SNEGSKA (reference sequence). This CDR3 spans 14 amino acids. The CDR3 DNA sequence: TGCAGTGCCTCTGACCAGGCACAAAATGAAAAACTGTTTTTT. This codes for CSASDQAQNEKLFF.

The chain employs TRBV11-2 and TRBJ2-1; possible D gene TRBD2, 5 bases. V lost 1 base, J lost 6 bases, and 7 bases lay in between. The CDR3 is 13 amino acids. From germline, CDR1 is SGHAT and CDR2 FQNNGV. CDR3 bases: TGTGCCAGCAGCTTAGGGCTAGCCAATGAGCAGTTCTTC. Translation gives CASSLGLANEQFF.

This clonotype was observed many times. The chain links TRBV7-9 to TRBJ1-6; D uncertain. Germline-derived CDR1 and CDR2 are SEHNR and FQNEAQ (reference sequence). There are 13 residues in the CDR3. V lost 2 bases to trimming and J lost 10 bases, with 9 bases between them. The CDR3, as DNA: TGTGCCAGCAGCTTATTGACGGGGTCACCCCTCCACTTT. Amino acids: CASSLLTGSPLHF. The full variable domain, with the rest looked up from reference TRBV7-9 and TRBJ1-6, is DTGVSQNPRHKITKRGQNVTFRCDPISEHNRLYWYRQTLGQGPEFLTYFQNEAQLEKSRLLSDRFSAERPKGSFSTLEIQRTEQGDSAMYLCASSLLTGSPLHFGNGTRLTVT.

This clonotype was counted many times. The chain is built from TRBV11-2 and TRBJ2-2; perhaps D is TRBD1 or TRBD2 (5 bases each). CDR1 is SGHAT and CDR2 is FQNNGV in the germline V gene. This CDR3 is built from 13 residues. Trimming removed 0 bases at V and 15 bases at J, with 14 bases between. In DNA, the CDR3 is TGTGCCAGCAGCTTAGATCCCCGGGACGGGGTGTTTTTT. As protein: CASSLDPRDGVFF.

This clonotype was counted many times. V and J are TRBV11-2 and TRBJ2-5; D is perhaps TRBD1 (5 bases). V shed 5 bases and J shed 5 bases, with 12 bases lying between them. CDR1 and CDR2 from the germline V gene are SGHAT and FQNNGV. The CDR3 has 13 residues. The CDR3 nucleotides read TGTGCCAGCAGCACCCAGGGCGTGGAGACCCAGTACTTC. Translating gives CASSTQGVETQYF.

This CDR3 reads CAWSVTGELFF. The CDR3 DNA follows: TGTGCCTGGAGTGTCACCGGGGAGCTGTTTTTT. The rearrangement links TRBV30 to TRBJ2-2; D unresolved. Looked up from germline, CDR1 is GTSNPN and CDR2 is SVGIG (reference sequence). Between the trimmed V and J ends, which lost 0 bases and 4 bases, there was a span of 0 bases. This CDR3 is 11 amino acids long. The full variable domain, with the rest looked up from reference TRBV30 and TRBJ2-2, is SQTIHQWPATLVQPVGSPLSLECTVEGTSNPNLYWYRQAAGRGLQLLFYSVGIGQISSEVPQNLSASRPQDRQFILSSKKLLLSDSGFYLCAWSVTGELFFGEGSRLTVL.

This clonotype has ten or more counts. This chain uses TRBV19 with TRBJ1-5, with D unresolved. Per the germline V gene, CDR1 is LNHDA and CDR2 is SQIVND (reference sequence). The CDR3 runs to 15 residues. V lost 4 bases and J 6 bases, leaving 16 bases between the germline ends. CDR3 DNA: TGTGCCAGTAGTAGCATAGGTCTACCGGCTCAGCCCCAGCATTTT. Translating it yields CASSSIGLPAQPQHF.

This clonotype was seen more than once but under ten times. This chain connects TRBV7-6 to TRBJ1-1, with D uncertain. Per germline, CDR1 SGHVS and CDR2 FNYEAQ. CDR3 length: 19 amino acids. Trimming cost V 4 bases and J 1 base, with 25 bases left between them. The CDR3 DNA sequence: TGTGCCAGCAGCTCGTTAGCGGGTCGGCCCCCCACGAGGAACACTGAAGCTTTCTTT. Translation: CASSSLAGRPPTRNTEAFF.

This clonotype came up many times. The chain combines TRBV11-2 with TRBJ2-3, with D uncertain. CDR3 length equals 13 residues. The V gene lost 3 bases and the J gene lost 2 bases, with 6 bases spanning the gap. The germline gives CDR1 SGHAT, CDR2 FQNNGV. CDR3 amino acids: CASSFRVTDTQYF. The CDR3 bases are TGTGCCAGCAGCTTTCGAGTCACAGATACGCAGTATTTT.

This clonotype was recorded many times. This rearrangement joins TRBV20-1 to TRBJ2-7, with TRBD1 matching 10 bases. Germline V gene sequence: CDR1 DFQATT, CDR2 SNEGSKA (reference sequence). Trimming took 1 base from V and 6 from J; bases not matched to a gene: 6. This CDR3 contains 14 residues. The CDR3 coding sequence is TGCAGTGCTAGAGTGAATGGACAGGGGGGCGAGCAGTACTTC. Its protein product is CSARVNGQGGEQYF.

This clonotype was seen at least ten times. V usage is TRBV6-2 or TRBV6-3 and J usage is TRBJ2-5; 7 bases are a match to TRBD2. J gave up 2 bases and V 5 bases, and 8 bases lay outside the gene matches. Germline lookup yields CDR1 MNHEY and CDR2 SVGEGT. CDR3 length: 15 amino acids. The CDR3 sequence is CASSDTGGPQETQYF. The CDR3 DNA is TGTGCCAGCAGTGATACGGGAGGCCCACAAGAGACCCAGTACTTC.

In this sample, this clonotype turned up many times. This sequence joins TRBV6-6 and TRBJ2-3, with D hard to call. With 5 bases removed from V and 3 bases from J, the gap between germline ends came to 15 bases. Germline V lookup: CDR1 MNHNY, CDR2 SVGAGI (reference sequence). The CDR3 runs to 15 residues. The CDR3 reads CASSTRLQRTDTQYF. The CDR3 DNA reads as TGTGCCAGCAGTACCCGTCTGCAGAGGACAGATACGCAGTATTTT.

The sample holds many counts of this clonotype. The chain is built from TRBV11-2 and TRBJ2-2; the D is unclear. Germline lookup yields CDR1 SGHAT and CDR2 FQNNGV. The CDR3 consists of 12 residues. With 8 bases removed from V and 7 bases from J, the gap between germline ends came to 11 bases. CDR3 sequence reads: CASRSWNGELFF. The CDR3 DNA sequence: TGTGCCAGCCGATCGTGGAACGGGGAGCTGTTTTTT.

Many counts were recorded for this clonotype. V gene TRBV28 combines with J gene TRBJ2-7; D ambiguous. V lost 6 bases and J 4 bases, leaving 10 bases between the germline ends. The CDR3 runs to 12 residues. Per the germline V gene, CDR1 is MDHEN and CDR2 is SYDVKM. CDR3 DNA sequence: TGTGCCAGCAGGGACGGATATTACGAGCAGTACTTC. It translates to CASRDGYYEQYF.

This clonotype was seen ten or more times. The rearrangement uses TRBV12-3 or TRBV12-4 and TRBJ2-7; perhaps TRBD1 as D (8 bases). The length of the CDR3 is 14 residues. Trimming took 7 bases from V and 1 from J, leaving 14 bases between them. CDR3 region: CASTHRGGSYEQYF. CDR3 DNA: TGTGCCAGCACCCACAGGGGGGGGTCCTACGAGCAGTACTTC.

CDR3 DNA sequence: TGTGCCACCAAAAGCCAGGGGATGAACACTGAAGCTTTCTTT. Its translation: CATKSQGMNTEAFF. The gene calls are TRBV15 and TRBJ1-1, with a possible D match to TRBD1 (6 bases). The CDR3 is 14 residues long. Germline assignment: CDR1 LNHNV and CDR2 YYDKDF (reference sequence). V dropped 7 bases and J dropped 0 bases, with 12 bases sitting between them.

This clonotype has at least ten counts. V is TRBV7-3 and J is TRBJ1-6, with TRBD1 as a possible D gene (6 bases). The CDR3 sequence is 14 residues long. Trimming took 4 bases from V and 10 from J, leaving 14 bases between them. Germline CDR1 SGHTA, CDR2 FQGTGA. The DNA of the CDR3 is TGTGCCAGCAGCTCGACAGGATCCAGGTCACCCCTCCACTTT. It yields the protein CASSSTGSRSPLHF.

The chain combines TRBV11-2 with TRBJ2-1, with D perhaps matching TRBD2 (6 bases). Trimming removed 4 bases at V and 7 bases at J, with 14 bases between. This CDR3 comprises 14 residues. Germline values: CDR1 SGHAT, CDR2 FQNNGV. CDR3 amino acids: CASSSQPGTNEQFF. CDR3 DNA sequence: TGTGCCAGCAGCTCCCAGCCCGGGACTAATGAGCAGTTCTTC.

This clonotype was counted only a few times. The chain is built from TRBV5-4 and TRBJ2-7; 8 bases align to TRBD2. V gave up 5 bases and J gave up 1 base; unmatched junction bases: 11. The CDR3 sequence is 16 residues long. Germline CDR1 and CDR2: SGHNT and YYREEE (reference sequence). CDR3 protein: CASSATSGRGSYEQYF. The CDR3 DNA is TGTGCCAGCAGTGCCACGAGCGGGAGAGGGTCCTACGAGCAGTACTTC.

A word on this clonotype: A much larger clone differs by one base, so this may be a read error. The J gene is TRBJ2-5, the V gene TRBV7-6, with D uncertain. Trimming cost V 4 bases and J 5 bases, with 14 bases left between them. The germline gives CDR1 SGHVS, CDR2 FNYEAQ. This CDR3 has 14 amino acids. In DNA form, the CDR3 reads TGTGCCAGCAGCTCAAAACAGAGGCAGGAGACCCAGTACTTC. Protein: CASSSKQRQETQYF. Together with reference TRBV7-6 and TRBJ2-5, the CDR3 gives the full variable domain: GAGVSQSPRYKVTKRGQDVALRCDPISGHVSLYWYRQALGQGPEFLTYFNYEAQQDKSGLPNDRFSAERPEGSISTLTIQRTEQRDSAMYRCASSSKQRQETQYFGPGTRLLVL.

This clonotype has ten or more counts. The chain carries TRBV7-2 and TRBJ1-2; TRBD1 is a possible D gene (5 bases). Germline-derived CDR1 and CDR2 are SGHTA and FQGNSA. This CDR3 comprises 17 residues. The V end lost 5 bases, the J end lost 2 bases, and 21 bases lay between the germline ends. CDR3: CASSPWEVSWDNYGYTF. The DNA of the CDR3 is TGTGCCAGCAGCCCCTGGGAGGTCTCATGGGACAACTATGGCTACACCTTC.

This clonotype was detected ten times or more. The V and J genes are TRBV27 and TRBJ2-7, with TRBD2 matching over 11 bases. The CDR3 sequence is 15 residues long. V lost 6 bases and J lost 5; bases outside the gene matches: 9. Germline V gene lookup returns CDR1 MNHEY and CDR2 SMNVEV (reference sequence). Here the CDR3 reads CASSRTGTSGHEQYF. CDR3 nucleotides: TGTGCCAGCAGCCGAACCGGGACTAGCGGTCACGAGCAGTACTTC.

This clonotype was detected only a few times. V and J are TRBV30 and TRBJ1-2; the D is unclear. The CDR3 consists of 13 residues. Looked up from germline, CDR1 is GTSNPN and CDR2 is SVGIG (reference sequence). With 7 bases removed from V and 4 bases from J, the gap between germline ends came to 16 bases. The CDR3 DNA follows: TGTGCCTCACTAATTATCCGTGGCTATGGCTACACCTTC. Protein sequence: CASLIIRGYGYTF.